This T cell receptor beta chain was recovered during a study of T cell clones after liver transplantation. There are a few counts of this clone. Measured with immunoSEQ multiplex PCR; TCRdb has only the in-frame clones, and not every one. The data hold about 60,000 clones, with about 70% observed a single time. Per germline, CDR1 SGHTS and CDR2 YDEGEE. J gave up 3 bases and V 2 bases, and 5 bases lay outside the gene matches. The CDR3 contains 16 residues. This TCR came from a human donor who received a liver transplant. This specimen consisted of CD4+ T cells from blood, obtained before liver transplant. This chain links TRBV5-8 with TRBJ1-5; 10 nucleotides agree with TRBD1. CDR3: CASSFDRGLYNQPQHF. The DNA of the CDR3 is TGTGCCAGCAGCTTTGACAGGGGGCTGTACAATCAGCCCCAGCATTTT.